The present T cell receptor (beta chain) was sequenced within a study of blood T cell repertoires in COVID-19. Germline lookup yields CDR1 SGHAT and CDR2 FQNNGV. The V end lost 4 bases, the J end lost 0 bases, and 9 bases lay between the germline ends. There are 14 residues in the CDR3. Only in-frame clones appear in the TCRdb table, and some are missing; sequencing was by immunoSEQ multiplex PCR. The profile shows some 68,000 clones, 87% of them singletons. The source material was peripheral blood. The gene calls are TRBV11-2 and TRBJ1-1, with D perhaps TRBD1 (6 bases). The sequence derives from a woman aged 45-65 years with COVID-19, enrolled during active disease. CDR3: CASSSQGLNTEAFF. CDR3 DNA: TGTGCCAGCAGCTCCCAGGGGTTGAACACTGAAGCTTTCTTT.